This is a list of T cell receptor beta chains from one sample in a study of cytomegalovirus exposure and HLA in healthy donors. Using immunoSEQ multiplex PCR, the repertoire was profiled, and TCRdb retains in-frame clones only, with some absent. The table records 100,000 to 150,000 clones, around 80% of them present only once. The sequenced sample was PBMCs. These receptors all stem from a woman between 50 and 59 years old in good health and CMV-seronegative. The CDR3 runs from the conserved cysteine through the conserved F or W. D genes are given only for firm matches. Some rows have no size entry. The others give once, few or many, or a class for an expanded clone.

TRBV18	NA	TRBJ2-1	NA	CASSPSPFEQFF	TGTGCCAGCTCACCATCCCCATTTGAGCAGTTCTTC
TRBV9	TRBD2	TRBJ2-1	NA	CASSPSGIAGINEQFF	TGTGCCAGCAGCCCCTCCGGGATAGCGGGAATCAATGAGCAGTTCTTC
TRBV5-4	NA	TRBJ1-2	NA	CASRGGGPYGYTF	TGTGCCAGCAGGGGCGGAGGGCCCTATGGCTACACCTTC
TRBV7-9	TRBD1	TRBJ1-1	few	CASSEGTVNTEAFF	TGTGCCAGCAGCGAAGGGACAGTGAACACTGAAGCTTTCTTT
TRBV27	NA	TRBJ2-7	NA	CASKISGYSYEQYF	TGTGCCAGCAAGATCTCGGGGTATTCCTACGAGCAGTACTTC
TRBV11-2	TRBD1	TRBJ2-5	NA	CASSVDRGQETQYF	TGTGCCAGCAGCGTAGACAGGGGGCAAGAGACCCAGTACTTC
TRBV11-1	NA	TRBJ2-5	once	CASSLSAFGGETQYF	TGTGCCAGCAGCTTATCGGCTTTCGGCGGAGAGACCCAGTACTTC
TRBV25-1	NA	TRBJ2-3	NA	CASSESTGHGDTQYF	TGTGCCAGCAGTGAATCAACCGGACACGGGGATACGCAGTATTTT
TRBV7-2	NA	TRBJ1-5	NA	CASSLRRGADQPQHF	TGTGCCAGCAGCTTAAGACGGGGGGCCGATCAGCCCCAGCATTTT
TRBV5-5	TRBD1	TRBJ1-5	NA	CASSPGTGVLSNQPQHF	TGTGCCAGCAGCCCCGGGACAGGGGTCCTTAGCAATCAGCCCCAGCATTTT
TRBV7-9	NA	TRBJ1-1	NA	CASSLGQENTEAFF	TGTGCCAGCAGCTTAGGGCAGGAGAACACTGAAGCTTTCTTT
TRBV27	TRBD2	TRBJ2-7	NA	CASSSGTSGSYEQYF	TGTGCCAGCAGTTCCGGGACTAGCGGGTCCTACGAGCAGTACTTC
TRBV7-3	NA	TRBJ2-2	NA	CASSSVGGLDTGELFF	TGTGCCAGCAGCTCGGTGGGGGGTCTGGACACCGGGGAGCTGTTTTTT
TRBV6-5	NA	TRBJ1-1	NA	CASSPSGGEAFF	TGTGCCAGCAGCCCCTCGGGAGGTGAAGCTTTCTTT
TRBV4-1	NA	TRBJ2-2	NA	CASSQGGGFNTGELFF	TGCGCCAGCAGCCAAGGAGGGGGATTCAACACCGGGGAGCTGTTTTTT
TRBV7-2	NA	TRBJ2-3	NA	CASSSQLAFTDTQYF	TGTGCCAGCAGCAGCCAACTAGCTTTCACAGATACGCAGTATTTT
TRBV9	TRBD1	TRBJ1-4	NA	CASSVKSGTVNEKLFF	TGTGCCAGCAGCGTAAAATCCGGGACAGTAAATGAAAAACTGTTTTTT
TRBV29-1	TRBD1	TRBJ1-3	NA	CSVGTGDRGNTIYF	TGCAGCGTTGGGACAGGGGATAGGGGAAACACCATATATTTT
TRBV7-9	TRBD1	TRBJ1-5	NA	CASSLWGQTINQPQHF	TGTGCCAGCAGCTTATGGGGACAGACAATCAATCAGCCCCAGCATTTT
TRBV4-3	NA	TRBJ1-2	few	CASSQDMGAYGYTF	TGCGCCAGCAGCCAAGATATGGGGGCCTATGGCTACACCTTC
TRBV10-3	NA	TRBJ1-4	NA	CAISEVGQGSEKLFF	TGTGCCATCAGTGAAGTAGGCCAGGGAAGTGAAAAACTGTTTTTT
TRBV5-4	NA	TRBJ1-6	NA	CASSSRQARIYNSPLHF	TGTGCCAGCAGCTCCCGACAGGCAAGAATTTATAATTCACCCCTCCACTTT
TRBV19	NA	TRBJ1-5	NA	CASSINSVGQPQHF	TGTGCCAGTAGTATTAACAGTGTAGGTCAGCCCCAGCATTTT
TRBV19	TRBD1	TRBJ1-5	few	CASTPRGAADQPQHF	TGTGCCAGTACCCCCAGGGGGGCCGCCGATCAGCCCCAGCATTTT
TRBV29-1	TRBD1	TRBJ1-2	NA	CSAFPTGNGYGYTF	TGCAGCGCGTTCCCGACAGGGAACGGTTATGGCTACACCTTC
TRBV7-2	TRBD1	TRBJ2-3	NA	CATGTGMEYF	TGTGCCACTGGGACAGGGATGGAGTATTTT